The source of this T cell receptor beta chain is a study of shared clonotypes between healthy human individuals. Method: immunoSEQ multiplex PCR; TCRdb's copy keeps in-frame clones and lacks some. The table includes just under 95,000 clones, 68% detected once. This CDR3 comprises 17 residues. Deletions cut 5 bases from V and 2 bases from J, with 22 bases between. In germline, CDR1 is SEHNR, CDR2 FQNEAQ (reference sequence). The receptor was isolated from a man aged 25-45 years in good health. This chain joins TRBV7-9 and TRBJ2-7, with D unresolved. The sequenced sample was memory CD8+ T cells sorted from blood. Documented subset: CD45RO+ cells pooled with CCR7-negative TemRA cells. The CDR3 loop reads CASSPSLPKDGAYEQYF. As DNA, the CDR3 is TGTGCCAGCAGCCCTTCATTACCTAAGGACGGAGCCTACGAGCAGTACTTC.